This TCR beta chain was profiled in a study of blood T cell repertoires in COVID-19. The wider study: COVID-19 samples collected from the United States, Italy and Spain covered acute and convalescent phases. PBMCs, B-cell-depleted T cells, or T cells provided the cDNA or gDNA that made up the material.

In the original analysis: For nucleated cells, counts were estimated from reference gene primer amplification. Measured with immunoSEQ multiplex PCR; TCRdb has only the in-frame clones, and not every one. For V, J and clone size, that table is used; D and trimming come from the DNA. The table includes over 75,000 clones, roughly 79% detected once. The CDR3 runs 13 residues. The V and J ends lost 2 bases and 1 base respectively, with 6 bases between them. Per the germline V gene, CDR1 is SGDLS and CDR2 is YYNGEE. The receptor was derived from a human donor in a cohort sampled during active COVID-19. Sequencing was performed on peripheral blood. The chain carries TRBV9 and TRBJ1-1; D may be TRBD1 (5 bases). The CDR3: CASSVTANTEAFF. CDR3 DNA sequence: TGTGCCAGCAGCGTGACAGCGAACACTGAAGCTTTCTTT.